These 18 T cell receptor beta chains were all obtained from the same sample, sequenced in a study of T cells after yellow fever vaccination. Each CDR3 protein gets one entry after TCRdb re-called the 5' RACE reads with MiXCR. This table holds 95,000 to 100,000 distinct CDR3 sequences, 5.8% found once. Specimen: CD8+ T cells sorted from PBMCs, collected 10 days after the yellow fever booster vaccination. These receptors originate from a man younger than 35 who received the YFV17D yellow fever vaccine.

This clonotype was seen ten or more times. J is TRBJ2-2 and V is TRBV4-1; D is unclear. The V end lost 0 bases, the J end lost 9 bases, and 11 bases lay between the germline ends. This CDR3 has 14 amino acids. The germline V gene has CDR1 MGHRA and CDR2 YSYEKL. The CDR3 region has the DNA TGCGCCAGCAGCCAAGATTCCAGGCAAAGGGAGCTGTTTTTT. Its translation: CASSQDSRQRELFF.

This rearrangement joins TRBV6-5 to TRBJ2-5; D might be TRBD2 (6 bases). Per the germline V gene, CDR1 is MNHEY and CDR2 is SVGAGI. The V end was cut by 1 base, the J end by 3 bases, with 6 bases between. This CDR3 has 13 residues. The CDR3, as DNA: TGTGCCAGCAGTTACTTAGCGGAAGAGACCCAGTACTTC. Its protein is CASSYLAEETQYF.

This clonotype was found a few times. The chain employs TRBV12-3 or TRBV12-4 and TRBJ2-7; a possible D gene is TRBD1 (6 bases). The CDR3 runs to 13 residues. The V end was cut by 3 bases, the J end by 6 bases, with 12 bases between. The CDR3 is CASSFGLQGEQYV. The CDR3 coding sequence is TGTGCCAGCAGTTTCGGGTTACAGGGCGAGCAGTACGTC.

A few counts support this clonotype. The rearrangement links TRBV4-1 to TRBJ1-2; D gene ambiguous. The germline CDR1 and CDR2 sequences are MGHRA and YSYEKL. The CDR3 sequence is 14 residues long. Trimming pared 1 base from V and 1 base from J, leaving 7 bases between. The CDR3 is CASSQGSLNYGYTF. Here the CDR3 DNA reads TGCGCCAGCAGCCAAGGTTCACTTAACTATGGCTACACCTTC.

In its sample, this clonotype was seen a few times. This rearrangement joins TRBV23-1 to TRBJ2-7; D unresolved. TRBV23-1 has ORF status, its function being uncertain. The CDR3 contains 14 residues. Trimming cost V 4 bases and J 0 bases, with 10 bases left between them. The CDR3, as DNA: TGCGCCAGCAGTCCAACAGAGAACTCCTACGAGCAGTACGTC. Its protein is CASSPTENSYEQYV.

Only a few counts were recorded for this clonotype. The gene calls are TRBV4-2 and TRBJ1-2, with 11 bases identical to TRBD1. CDR3 size: 14 residues. V dropped 0 bases and J dropped 7; count of bases not matched to a gene: 1. Germline CDR1 reads LGHNA; CDR2 reads YNFKEQ. In DNA form, the CDR3 reads TGTGCCAGCAGCCAAGATGGGACAGGGGGTGGCTACACCTTC. Translation gives CASSQDGTGGGYTF.

This clonotype occurred a few times. The rearrangement links TRBV7-9 to TRBJ2-1, with 7 nucleotides matching TRBD1. The CDR3 runs 15 residues. Germline CDR1 SEHNR, CDR2 FQNEAQ (reference sequence). The V and J ends lost 6 bases and 6 bases, in that order; junction bases with no gene match: 11. The CDR3: CASSHRDRGANEQFF. The CDR3 DNA reads TGTGCCAGCAGTCACCGGGACAGAGGGGCCAATGAGCAGTTCTTC.

This clonotype was picked up many times. V and J are TRBV6-6 and TRBJ2-2, with TRBD2 identical over 8 bases. Germline CDR1 reads MNHNY; CDR2 reads SVGAGI (reference sequence). V dropped 8 bases and J dropped 2; count of bases not matched to a gene: 10. The CDR3 is made up of 16 amino acids. CDR3 bases: TGTGCCAGCGGCCAAGGGCTAGCGGGTAACACCGGGGAGCTGTTTTTT. Translation gives CASGQGLAGNTGELFF.

This clonotype appeared a few times. The rearrangement joins TRBV6-6 to TRBJ1-6; TRBD1 is a possible D gene (5 bases). CDR1 is MNHNY, CDR2 SVGAGI, per germline (reference sequence). This CDR3 region has 15 residues. V lost 7 bases and J lost 3, with 13 bases in between. The CDR3 loop reads CASMWGLDYNSPLHF. The CDR3 DNA sequence: TGTGCCAGCATGTGGGGACTCGACTATAATTCACCCCTCCACTTT.

Only a few counts were recorded for this clonotype. The chain has TRBV4-2 and TRBJ1-1, with D tentatively TRBD1 (5 bases). Germline CDR1 and CDR2: LGHNA and YNFKEQ. The CDR3 loop spans 15 amino acids. V gave up 2 bases and J gave up 6 bases, with 16 bases separating them. CDR3: CASSQQGVWVAEAFF. The CDR3 DNA sequence: TGTGCCAGCAGCCAACAGGGTGTGTGGGTGGCTGAAGCTTTCTTT.

The V gene is TRBV20-1, the J gene TRBJ2-3; TRBD2 agrees at 12 bases. The V segment lost 5 bases and the J segment 0 bases; nucleotides outside the gene matches: 3. The CDR3 covers 15 residues. Germline V gene sequence: CDR1 DFQATT, CDR2 SNEGSKA (reference sequence). This CDR3 reads CSAGLAGFSTDTQYF. In DNA form, the CDR3 reads TGCAGTGCTGGACTAGCGGGGTTTAGCACAGATACGCAGTATTTT.

The rearrangement uses TRBV6-2 or TRBV6-3 and TRBJ2-7; D possibly matches TRBD1 or TRBD2 (5 bases each). The CDR3 is 14 amino acids. CDR1 is MNHEY and CDR2 is SVGEGT in the germline V gene. The V end was cut by 7 bases, the J end by 2 bases, with 15 bases between. CDR3 coding DNA: TGTGCCAGCAAGAAGCCGGGACCAACCTACGAGCAGTACTTC. This translates into CASKKPGPTYEQYF.

This clonotype was seen only a few times. The V gene is TRBV7-8, the J gene TRBJ2-2, with D perhaps matching TRBD2 (6 bases). Trimming took off 1 base at V and 5 bases at J, with 11 bases between the two ends. Germline V gives CDR1 SGHVS, CDR2 FQNEAQ. This CDR3 spans 15 amino acids. The CDR3 reads CASSLVRGLTGELFF. The CDR3 DNA is TGTGCCAGCAGCTTAGTGCGGGGATTGACCGGGGAGCTGTTTTTT. The entire variable domain, with the rest obtained from reference TRBV7-8 and TRBJ2-2, is as follows: GAGVSQSPRYKVAKRGQDVALRCDPISGHVSLFWYQQALGQGPEFLTYFQNEAQLDKSGLPSDRFFAERPEGSVSTLKIQRTQQEDSAVYLCASSLVRGLTGELFFGEGSRLTVL.

This clonotype appeared a few times. This sequence joins TRBV7-3 and TRBJ2-3; possible D gene TRBD2, 5 bases. The germline gives CDR1 SGHTA, CDR2 FQGTGA. CDR3 size: 19 residues. Trimming shortened V by 4 bases and J by 2 bases, and 25 bases separated the two germline ends. CDR3 amino acids: CASSCPPHAGNNSTDTQYF. In nucleotides, the CDR3 is TGTGCCAGCAGCTGCCCCCCCCACGCCGGGAACAACTCCACAGATACGCAGTATTTT.

This clonotype has a count of ten or more. This rearrangement joins TRBV3-2 to TRBJ2-4. TRBV3-2 is recorded as a pseudogene. The CDR3 is 18 residues long. The CDR3, as DNA: TGTGCCAGCAGCCAGGGGTCTCCGTATAACATAGCCAAAAACATTCAGTACTTC. Protein product: CASSQGSPYNIAKNIQYF.

This chain joins TRBV6-2 or TRBV6-3 and TRBJ1-2; TRBD1 might be the D (5 bases). The germline V gene has CDR1 MNHEY and CDR2 SVGEGT. This CDR3 comprises 18 residues. Trimming stripped 4 bases from V and 4 bases from J, with 25 bases between. The CDR3 DNA reads TGTGCCAGCAGTTCCCTTTCCAGACAGACGACGGTTGGCTATGGCTACACCTTC. As protein: CASSSLSRQTTVGYGYTF.

This clonotype was found a few times. The rearrangement uses TRBV12-5 and TRBJ1-1; D remains ambiguous. Trimming shortened V by 2 bases and J by 6 bases, and 10 bases separated the two germline ends. This CDR3 comprises 13 residues. CDR1 LGHNT and CDR2 FRNRAP come from the germline V gene. The CDR3 nucleotides are TGTGCTAGTGGTTTGCTGGGGTGGGCTGAAGCTTTCTTT. The encoded protein is CASGLLGWAEAFF. The whole variable domain, remainder taken from reference TRBV12-5 and TRBJ1-1, is DARVTQTPRHKVTEMGQEVTMRCQPILGHNTVFWYRQTMMQGLELLAYFRNRAPLDDSGMPKDRFSAEMPDATLATLKIQPSEPRDSAVYFCASGLLGWAEAFFGQGTRLTVV.

The chain links TRBV7-9 to TRBJ2-2; tentatively, D is TRBD1 or TRBD2 (5 bases each). This CDR3 region has 14 residues. The V end was cut by 6 bases, the J end by 4 bases, with 12 bases between. Germline loops: CDR1 SEHNR, CDR2 FQNEAQ (reference sequence). DNA of the CDR3: TGTGCCAGCAGGACGGGGACCCTCACCGGGGAGCTGTTTTTT. Translation gives CASRTGTLTGELFF. Full variable domain (outside the CDR3, taken from reference TRBV7-9 and TRBJ2-2): DTGVSQNPRHKITKRGQNVTFRCDPISEHNRLYWYRQTLGQGPEFLTYFQNEAQLEKSRLLSDRFSAERPKGSFSTLEIQRTEQGDSAMYLCASRTGTLTGELFFGEGSRLTVL.